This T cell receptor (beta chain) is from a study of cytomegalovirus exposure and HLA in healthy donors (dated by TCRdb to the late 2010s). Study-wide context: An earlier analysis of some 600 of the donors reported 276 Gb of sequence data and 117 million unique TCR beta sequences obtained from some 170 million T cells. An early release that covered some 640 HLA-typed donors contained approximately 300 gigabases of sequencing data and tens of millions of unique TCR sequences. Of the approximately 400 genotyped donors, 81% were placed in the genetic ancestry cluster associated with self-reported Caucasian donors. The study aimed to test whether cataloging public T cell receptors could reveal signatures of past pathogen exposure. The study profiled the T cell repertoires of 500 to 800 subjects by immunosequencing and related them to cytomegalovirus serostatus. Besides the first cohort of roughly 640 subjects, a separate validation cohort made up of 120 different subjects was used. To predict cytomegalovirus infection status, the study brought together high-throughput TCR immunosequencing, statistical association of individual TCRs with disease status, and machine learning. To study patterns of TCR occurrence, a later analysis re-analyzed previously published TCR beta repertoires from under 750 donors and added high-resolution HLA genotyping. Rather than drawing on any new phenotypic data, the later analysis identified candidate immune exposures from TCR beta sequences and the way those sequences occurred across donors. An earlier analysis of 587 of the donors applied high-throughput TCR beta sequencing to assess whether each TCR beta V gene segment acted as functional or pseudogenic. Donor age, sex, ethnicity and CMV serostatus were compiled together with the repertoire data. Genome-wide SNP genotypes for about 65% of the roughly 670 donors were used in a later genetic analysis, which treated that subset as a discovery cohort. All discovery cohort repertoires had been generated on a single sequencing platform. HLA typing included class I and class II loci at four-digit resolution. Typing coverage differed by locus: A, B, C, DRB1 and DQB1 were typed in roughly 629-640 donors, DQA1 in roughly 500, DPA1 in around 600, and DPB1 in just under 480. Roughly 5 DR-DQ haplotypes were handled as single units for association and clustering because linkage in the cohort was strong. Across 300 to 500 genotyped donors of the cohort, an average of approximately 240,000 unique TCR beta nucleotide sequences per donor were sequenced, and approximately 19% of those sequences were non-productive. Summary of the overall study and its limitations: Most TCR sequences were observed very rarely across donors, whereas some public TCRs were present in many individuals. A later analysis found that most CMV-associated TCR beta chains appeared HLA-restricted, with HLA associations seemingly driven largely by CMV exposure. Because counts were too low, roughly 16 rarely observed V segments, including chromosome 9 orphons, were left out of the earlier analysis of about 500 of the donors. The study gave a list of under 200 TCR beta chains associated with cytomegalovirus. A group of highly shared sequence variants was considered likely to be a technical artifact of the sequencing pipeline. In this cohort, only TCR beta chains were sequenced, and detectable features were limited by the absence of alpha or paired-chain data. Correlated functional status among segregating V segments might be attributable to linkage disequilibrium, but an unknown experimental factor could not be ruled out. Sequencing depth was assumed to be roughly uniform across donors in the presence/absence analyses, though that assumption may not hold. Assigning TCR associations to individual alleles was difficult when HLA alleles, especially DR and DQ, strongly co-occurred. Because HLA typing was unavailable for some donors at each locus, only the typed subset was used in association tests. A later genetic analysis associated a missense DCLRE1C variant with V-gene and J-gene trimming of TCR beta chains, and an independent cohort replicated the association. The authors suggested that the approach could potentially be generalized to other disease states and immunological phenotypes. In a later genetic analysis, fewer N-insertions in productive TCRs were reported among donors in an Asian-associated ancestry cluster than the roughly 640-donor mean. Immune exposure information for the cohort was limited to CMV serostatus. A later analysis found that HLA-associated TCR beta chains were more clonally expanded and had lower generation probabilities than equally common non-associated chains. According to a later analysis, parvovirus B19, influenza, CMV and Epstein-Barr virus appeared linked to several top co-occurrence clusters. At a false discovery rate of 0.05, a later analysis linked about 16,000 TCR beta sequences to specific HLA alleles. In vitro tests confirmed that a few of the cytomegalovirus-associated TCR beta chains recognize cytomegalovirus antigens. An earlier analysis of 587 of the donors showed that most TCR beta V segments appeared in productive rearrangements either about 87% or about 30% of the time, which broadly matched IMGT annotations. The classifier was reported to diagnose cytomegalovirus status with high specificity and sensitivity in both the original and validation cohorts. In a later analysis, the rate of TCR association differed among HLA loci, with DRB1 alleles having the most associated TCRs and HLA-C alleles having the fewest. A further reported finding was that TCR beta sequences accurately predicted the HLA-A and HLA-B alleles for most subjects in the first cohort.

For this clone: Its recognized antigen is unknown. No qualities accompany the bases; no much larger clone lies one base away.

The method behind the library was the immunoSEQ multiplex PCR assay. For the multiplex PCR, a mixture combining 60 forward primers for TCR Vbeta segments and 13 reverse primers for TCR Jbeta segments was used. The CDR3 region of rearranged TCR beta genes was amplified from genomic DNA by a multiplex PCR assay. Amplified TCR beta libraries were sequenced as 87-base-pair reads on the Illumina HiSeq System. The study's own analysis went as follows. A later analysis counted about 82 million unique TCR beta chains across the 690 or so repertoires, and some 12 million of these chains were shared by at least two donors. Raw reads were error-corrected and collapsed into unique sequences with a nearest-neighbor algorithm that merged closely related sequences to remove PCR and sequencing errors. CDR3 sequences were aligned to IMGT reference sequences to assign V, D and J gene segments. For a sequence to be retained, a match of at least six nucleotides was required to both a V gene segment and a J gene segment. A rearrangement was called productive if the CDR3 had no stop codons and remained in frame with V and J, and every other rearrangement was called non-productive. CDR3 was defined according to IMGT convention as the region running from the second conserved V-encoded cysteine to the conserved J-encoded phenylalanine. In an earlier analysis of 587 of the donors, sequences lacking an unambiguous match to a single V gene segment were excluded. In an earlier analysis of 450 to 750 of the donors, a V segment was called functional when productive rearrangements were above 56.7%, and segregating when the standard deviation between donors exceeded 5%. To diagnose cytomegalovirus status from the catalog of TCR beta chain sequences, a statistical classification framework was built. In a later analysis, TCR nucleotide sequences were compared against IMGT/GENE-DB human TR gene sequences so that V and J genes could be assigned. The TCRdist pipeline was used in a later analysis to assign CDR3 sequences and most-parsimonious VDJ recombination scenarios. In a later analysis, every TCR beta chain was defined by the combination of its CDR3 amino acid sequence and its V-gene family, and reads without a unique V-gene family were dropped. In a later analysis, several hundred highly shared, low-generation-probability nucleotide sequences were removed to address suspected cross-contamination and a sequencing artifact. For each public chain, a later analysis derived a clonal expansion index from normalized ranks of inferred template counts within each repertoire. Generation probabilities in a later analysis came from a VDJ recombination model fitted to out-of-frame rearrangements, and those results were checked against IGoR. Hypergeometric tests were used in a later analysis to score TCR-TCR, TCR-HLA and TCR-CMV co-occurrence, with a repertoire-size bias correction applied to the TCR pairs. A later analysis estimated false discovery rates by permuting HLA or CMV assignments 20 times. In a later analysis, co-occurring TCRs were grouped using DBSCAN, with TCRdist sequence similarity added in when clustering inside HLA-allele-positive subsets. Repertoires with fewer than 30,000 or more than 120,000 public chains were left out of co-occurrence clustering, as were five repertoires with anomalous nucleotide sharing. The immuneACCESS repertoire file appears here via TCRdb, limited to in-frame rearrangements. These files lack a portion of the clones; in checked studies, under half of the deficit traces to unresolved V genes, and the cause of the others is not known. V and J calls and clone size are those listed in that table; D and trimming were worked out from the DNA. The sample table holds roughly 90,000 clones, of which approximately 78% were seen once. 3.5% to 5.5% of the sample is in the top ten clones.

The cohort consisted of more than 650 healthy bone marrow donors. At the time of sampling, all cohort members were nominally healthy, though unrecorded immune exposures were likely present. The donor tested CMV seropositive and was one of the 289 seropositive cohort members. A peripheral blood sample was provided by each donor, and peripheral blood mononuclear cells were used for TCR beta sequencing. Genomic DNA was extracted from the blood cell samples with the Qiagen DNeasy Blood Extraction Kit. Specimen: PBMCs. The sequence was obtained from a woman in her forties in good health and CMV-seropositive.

The CDR3 loop reads CASSLAAGRGYNEQFF. The DNA sequence is TGTGCCAGCAGCTTAGCGGCGGGCAGGGGTTACAATGAGCAGTTCTTC. This chain joins TRBV7-2 to TRBJ2-1, with a weak D call of TRBD1 (6 bases match). V was cut back by 0 bases and J by 4 bases, leaving a gap of 13 bases between them. The CDR3 goes from the cysteine to the phenylalanine over 16 residues. This entry keeps only the CDR3 DNA: 48 bases, framed from base 1. Based on the germline V gene, the CDR1 and CDR2 sequences are SGHTA and FQGNSA.